This T cell receptor beta chain was found in a study of blood T cell repertoires in COVID-19. All enrollees were roughly 18 to 95 years old and from roughly 22 US areas. Participants reported their clinical history, and cohort assignment relied on those reports. Generated by immunoSEQ multiplex PCR, the TCRdb table keeps only in-frame clones and is missing some. Of roughly 360,000 clones in the sample, roughly 87% are singletons; the top ten hold about 4.9%. Trimming shortened V by 3 bases and J by 7 bases, and 24 bases separated the two germline ends. Germline V gives CDR1 LNHDA, CDR2 SQIVND (reference sequence). The CDR3 is 17 residues long.

The sample was PBMCs or T cells enriched from blood (not recorded which). V and J are TRBV19 and TRBJ1-2; D may be TRBD1 (6 bases). The origin of this receptor is a woman in her fifties or sixties who had recovered from COVID-19. The CDR3 reads CASSISRGGDTSSGYTF. CDR3 DNA: TGTGCCAGTAGTATCTCTCGGGGAGGGGACACATCTAGTGGCTACACCTTC.